This entry describes one TCR beta chain. The target antigen is unknown. These data are taken from a study of STAT3 mutations in large granular lymphocyte leukemia. For the study at large: Roughly half of the longitudinally sequenced T-LGLL patients carried detectable canonical activating STAT3 mutations. Study observations and caveats: At least one immunodominant TCR beta clonotype appeared in every T-cell large granular lymphocyte leukemia patient. All newly emerging clones after therapy were STAT3 wild type. Some patients had dominant TCR clones larger than their STAT3 mutant burden.

Average productive template count per sample was 35,000 to 45,000. Here immunoSEQ multiplex PCR was the method, and the copy in TCRdb shows in-frame clones only, minus some. The sample shows some 15,000 clones, around 85% of them seen only once. The CDR3 runs to 14 residues. Trimming removed 8 bases from V and 0 bases from J, with 11 bases in between. Germline V CDR1 and CDR2: ENHRY, SYGVKD. This receptor was obtained from a man aged 55 to 70 with T-cell large granular lymphocyte leukemia. Some clones in this sample may be carry-over from other donors' samples. The sequenced sample was peripheral blood mononuclear cells. This rearrangement joins TRBV10-3 to TRBJ1-5, with D unclear. This chain's CDR3 is CAISAAYSNQPQHF. The CDR3 DNA reads as TGTGCCATCTCTGCCGCTTATAGCAATCAGCCCCAGCATTTT.